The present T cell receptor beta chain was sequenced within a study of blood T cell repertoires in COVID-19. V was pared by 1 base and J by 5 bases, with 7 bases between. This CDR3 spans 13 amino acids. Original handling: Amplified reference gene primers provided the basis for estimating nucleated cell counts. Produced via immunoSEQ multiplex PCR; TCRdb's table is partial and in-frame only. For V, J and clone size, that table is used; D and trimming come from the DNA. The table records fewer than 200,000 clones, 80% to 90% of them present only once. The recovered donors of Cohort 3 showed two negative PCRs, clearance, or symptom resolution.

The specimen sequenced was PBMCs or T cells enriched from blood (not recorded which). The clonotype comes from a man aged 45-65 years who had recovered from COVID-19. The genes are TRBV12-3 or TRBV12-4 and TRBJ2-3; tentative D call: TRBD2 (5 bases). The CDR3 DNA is TGTGCCAGCAGTTTAGGTGGGAGAGATACGCAGTATTTT. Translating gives CASSLGGRDTQYF.